A selection of T cell receptor beta chains follows, all from one sample in a study of T-cell reconstitution after alpha-beta-depleted transplantation in children. TCRdb independently ran MiXCR on the PCR reads; one entry per CDR3 protein. Of fewer than 750,000 distinct CDR3 sequences in the sample, 27% are singletons; the top ten hold about 35%. The specimen was PBMCs, collected before TCRalphabeta/CD19-depleted stem cell transplant. The receptors come from a boy less than two years old with Wiskott-Aldrich syndrome, due to receive a stem cell transplant. Each CDR3 is given with its conserved first and last residue. Each record gives: D gene, CDR3 length, V gene, J gene, clone size, CDR3 protein, CDR3 DNA. A D gene is named only where the DNA matches it firmly. Clone size is shown for a subset of rows, as once, few, many or a class of expanded clone.

.	14	TRBV5-1	TRBJ2-7	.	CASSLITGEDEQYF	TGCGCCAGCAGCTTGATCACAGGGGAGGACGAGCAGTACTTC
TRBD1	15	TRBV2	TRBJ2-5	few	CASMGDRGTGETQYF	TGTGCCAGCATGGGGGACAGGGGAACCGGAGAGACCCAGTACTTC
.	14	TRBV7-9	TRBJ2-3	.	CASSLKLPTDTQYF	TGTGCCAGCAGCTTAAAGCTCCCAACTGATACGCAGTATTTT
TRBD1	15	TRBV18	TRBJ2-1	few	CASSPILTGGDEQFF	TGTGCCAGCTCACCAATCCTCACAGGGGGCGATGAGCAGTTCTTC
.	13	TRBV7-6	TRBJ1-3	few	CASSTGQRNTIYF	TGTGCCAGCAGCACAGGGCAAAGAAACACCATATATTTT
TRBD2	15	TRBV20-1	TRBJ2-1	.	CSALKLAGGYNEQFF	TGCAGTGCTCTGAAACTAGCGGGAGGCTACAATGAGCAGTTCTTC
.	15	TRBV4-2	TRBJ2-3	.	CASSSRARGTDTQYF	TGTGCCAGCAGCTCACGGGCGCGGGGCACAGATACGCAGTATTTT
.	15	TRBV9	TRBJ2-2	few	CASSVGSSNTGELFF	TGTGCCAGCAGCGTAGGATCCTCGAACACCGGGGAGCTGTTTTTT
.	14	TRBV20-1	TRBJ1-6	few	CSAREGPYNSPLHF	TGCAGTGCTAGAGAGGGGCCTTATAATTCACCCCTCCACTTT
TRBD2	14	TRBV29-1	TRBJ2-5	many	CSVAKGGKQETQYF	TGCAGCGTGGCCAAGGGAGGGAAACAAGAGACCCAGTACTTC